Only a few counts were recorded for the clone carrying this T cell receptor beta chain. The data are from a study of blood T cell repertoires in COVID-19. This CDR3 is built from 19 residues. In germline, CDR1 is MGHRA, CDR2 YSYEKL. V shed 1 base, J shed 2 bases, and the junction held 14 bases outside the gene matches. All enrollees were about 18 to 95 years old and from 20 to 25 US areas. Self-reported history from a screening survey and questionnaire set each donor's cohort. Authors' processing steps: Amplification of reference gene primers provided the estimated nucleated cell counts. Profiled with immunoSEQ multiplex PCR; TCRdb holds only in-frame clones, not every one. The V and J calls and clone size were taken over from that table, and D and trimming were inferred from the DNA. The table lists 350,000 to 550,000 clones, around 91% of them singletons.

The sequenced material came from PBMCs or T cells enriched from blood (not recorded which). This rearrangement joins TRBV4-1 to TRBJ1-5; 7 bases agree with TRBD1. This clonotype was obtained from a young man who had recovered from COVID-19. The CDR3: CASSQVFVQGIVGNQPQHF. DNA of the CDR3: TGCGCCAGCAGCCAAGTCTTCGTACAGGGGATTGTTGGCAATCAGCCCCAGCATTTT.